This TCR beta chain emerged from a study of beta chain features in type 1 diabetes. General study results and limits: Type 1 diabetes patients had moderately but significantly shorter TCRB CDR3s in all four CD4+ subsets.

The sequenced template was cDNA made from the entire isolated RNA. Sequencing was performed with immunoSEQ multiplex PCR; in TCRdb, only in-frame clones are kept and a portion is missing. The sample contains 200,000 to 300,000 clones, around 9.9% of which appear only once. The CDR3 has 15 residues. Trimming stripped 1 base from V and 4 bases from J, with 13 bases between. Germline V gene lookup returns CDR1 SGHTA and CDR2 FQGTGA. This clone was seen only a few times. Its antigen is not known. The origin of this receptor is a man aged 25-45 years with type 1 diabetes. This chain links TRBV7-3 with TRBJ1-1, with D unresolved. The sample consisted of naive CD4+ T cells from blood. The CDR3 reads CASSLNPVRGTEAFF. The DNA for the CDR3 is TGTGCCAGCAGCTTAAATCCGGTCAGAGGCACTGAAGCTTTCTTT.